These 27 T cell receptor beta chains were sequenced from one sample in a study of cytotoxic CD8 clonotypes in ibrutinib-treated CLL. The method was immunoSEQ multiplex PCR; TCRdb's version includes in-frame clones alone and lacks a portion of them. The repertoire has about 310,000 clones, just under 80% of them found once; the top ten carry 6.7%. The specimen comprised PBMCs, sampled before ibrutinib treatment. The receptors here all came from a human donor with chronic lymphocytic leukemia.

The V call is TRBV7-9, the J call TRBJ2-7, with TRBD1 identical over 8 bases. CDR1 and CDR2 (germline): SEHNR, FQNEAQ (reference sequence). The J segment lost 2 bases and the V segment lost 8 bases, leaving 5 bases of the junction unmatched. The CDR3 runs 13 residues. The DNA for the CDR3 is TGTGCCAGCCAGGACAGGGCGCCCTACGAGCAGTACTTC. Translated: CASQDRAPYEQYF.

This sequence joins TRBV9 and TRBJ2-3; D perhaps matches TRBD2 (6 bases). CDR1 and CDR2 from the germline V gene are SGDLS and YYNGEE. Between the trimmed V and J ends, which lost 0 bases and 2 bases, there was a span of 10 bases. CDR3 size: 15 residues. The CDR3 sequence is CASSVELAITDTQYF. The CDR3 DNA reads as TGTGCCAGCAGCGTAGAACTAGCAATCACAGATACGCAGTATTTT. Full variable domain (remainder filled in from reference TRBV9 and TRBJ2-3): DSGVTQTPKHLITATGQRVTLRCSPRSGDLSVYWYQQSLDQGLQFLIQYYNGEERAKGNILERFSAQQFPDLHSELNLSSLELGDSALYFCASSVELAITDTQYFGPGTRLTVL.

CDR3 in DNA: TGTGCCAGCTCACCTAATAGCGGGCTGTTCTCCTACGAGCAGTACTTC. This encodes CASSPNSGLFSYEQYF. The chain employs TRBV18 and TRBJ2-7, with 7 bases identical to TRBD2. The trim removed 3 bases at V and 0 bases at J, leaving 8 bases unmatched. This CDR3 has 16 amino acids. Germline V gives CDR1 KGHSH, CDR2 LQKENI.

The chain joins TRBV27 to TRBJ1-5; D not certain. There are 13 residues in the CDR3. V was cut by 5 bases and J by 4 bases, with 9 bases left in between. Germline lookup yields CDR1 MNHEY and CDR2 SMNVEV (reference sequence). DNA for the CDR3: TGTGCCAGCAGTCCGTGGAGTAATCAGCCCCAGCATTTT. Protein: CASSPWSNQPQHF.

CDR3 bases: TGTGCCAGCAGTTCCTTAACCACCGGGGAGCTGTTTTTT. The encoded protein is CASSSLTTGELFF. The chain recombines TRBV28 with TRBJ2-2; D is unclear. Trimming left V 4 bases short and J 4 bases short, with 7 bases between. Germline assignment: CDR1 MDHEN and CDR2 SYDVKM. This CDR3 comprises 13 residues.

The gene calls are TRBV7-2 and TRBJ2-3; D call uncertain. The V end was cut by 3 bases, the J end by 3 bases, with 1 base between. CDR1 is SGHTA and CDR2 is FQGNSA in the germline V gene. The CDR3 is made up of 11 amino acids. This CDR3 reads CASSFTDTQYF. The DNA for the CDR3 is TGTGCCAGCAGCTTTACAGATACGCAGTATTTT.

The chain is built from TRBV4-3 and TRBJ2-1, with 7 bases aligning to TRBD2. Germline loops: CDR1 LGHNA, CDR2 YSLEER. The length of the CDR3 is 17 residues. V shed 4 bases and J 2 bases; nucleotides not matched to a gene: 11. The CDR3 bases are TGCGCCAGCAGCCTGGGGATCGGGAGGCTTCCCTACAATGAGCAGTTCTTC. Protein: CASSLGIGRLPYNEQFF.

The rearrangement uses TRBV4-3 and TRBJ2-3; D unclear. The CDR3 has 14 amino acids. V lost 0 bases and J 3 bases, leaving 7 bases between the germline ends. Germline V gene data show CDR1 as LGHNA and CDR2 as YSLEER. In DNA, the CDR3 is TGCGCCAGCAGCCAAGATAGGGCTACAGATACGCAGTATTTT. Translating it yields CASSQDRATDTQYF.

With regard to this clone: Other DNA sequences within the sample encode an identical CDR3. The V gene is TRBV9, the J gene TRBJ2-1; 7 bases align to TRBD1. This CDR3 spans 14 amino acids. With V trimmed by 3 bases and J by 1 base, 1 base remained unmatched. The germline V gene has CDR1 SGDLS and CDR2 YYNGEE. The CDR3 reads CASSATGSYNEQFF. CDR3 sequence (DNA): TGTGCCAGCAGCGCGACAGGGTCCTACAATGAGCAGTTCTTC.

The chain carries TRBV18 and TRBJ2-2; D perhaps matches TRBD2 (5 bases). The V end lost 2 bases, the J end lost 0 bases, and 25 bases lay between the germline ends. The CDR3 loop spans 21 amino acids. CDR1 and CDR2 from the germline V gene are KGHSH and LQKENI. In DNA form, the CDR3 reads TGTGCCAGCTCACCAACCGTCTGGGTAGCGAGAAACCCCGCGAACACCGGGGAGCTGTTTTTT. It specifies CASSPTVWVARNPANTGELFF.

In its sample, this clone was seen once. The rearrangement links TRBV29-1 to TRBJ2-3; D not resolved. Looked up from germline, CDR1 is SQVTM and CDR2 is ANQGSEA. V lost 6 bases, J lost 1 base, and 11 bases lay in between. The CDR3 spans 13 residues. This CDR3 is CSVEETGTDTQYF. CDR3 nucleotides: TGCAGCGTCGAGGAAACAGGCACAGATACGCAGTATTTT.

The rearrangement joins TRBV18 to TRBJ2-1; the D gene is possibly TRBD1 (7 bases). The CDR3 has 15 amino acids. The ends were cut back, 5 bases at V and 4 bases at J, with 15 bases in the middle. The V gene's germline CDR1 is KGHSH and CDR2 LQKENI. CDR3 in amino acids: CASSTRGTEYNEQFF. The CDR3 DNA reads TGTGCCAGCTCAACACGCGGGACAGAATACAATGAGCAGTTCTTC. Full variable domain (outside the CDR3, taken from reference TRBV18 and TRBJ2-1): NAGVMQNPRHLVRRRGQEARLRCSPMKGHSHVYWYRQLPEEGLKFMVYLQKENIIDESGMPKERFSAEFPKEGPSILRIQQVVRGDSAAYFCASSTRGTEYNEQFFGPGTRLTVL.

This clone was counted a few times. J is TRBJ2-5 and V is TRBV7-9; no reliable D call. V lost 4 bases and J lost 6, with 6 bases in between. Germline CDR1 is SEHNR and CDR2 is FQNEAQ (reference sequence). The CDR3 loop spans 11 amino acids. The CDR3 here is CASSSLKTQYF. The CDR3 nucleotides read TGTGCCAGCAGCTCCCTAAAGACCCAGTACTTC.

In nucleotides, the CDR3 is TGTGCCAGCAGCGTAGGAGCGGGAGGGGGCAGGAATGAGCAGTTCTTC. Translated, it gives CASSVGAGGGRNEQFF. The chain recombines TRBV9 with TRBJ2-1; 10 bases agree with TRBD2. Germline values: CDR1 SGDLS, CDR2 YYNGEE. Trimming removed 0 bases from V and 7 bases from J; junction bases left unmatched: 7. The CDR3 covers 16 residues.

The chain couples TRBV7-8 to TRBJ2-7, with D possibly TRBD1 on 6 matching bases. The CDR3 runs to 12 residues. Germline CDR1 SGHVS, CDR2 FQNEAQ. V was trimmed by 4 bases and J by 6 bases, leaving 10 bases between them. CDR3: CASSYRDIEQYF. The CDR3 DNA is TGTGCCAGCAGCTACAGGGATATCGAGCAGTACTTC.

CDR3 DNA: TGTGCCAGCAGCCAAGTGACTAGCTCCTACAATGAGCAGTTCTTC. It specifies CASSQVTSSYNEQFF. This chain connects TRBV4-2 to TRBJ2-1; perhaps TRBD2 as D (6 bases). Germline V CDR1 and CDR2: LGHNA, YNFKEQ. This CDR3 region has 15 residues. V was trimmed by 1 base and J by 0 bases, leaving 7 bases between them.

The genes are TRBV10-3 and TRBJ2-1; D gene unclear. CDR1 is ENHRY, CDR2 SYGVKD, per germline. V dropped 1 base and J dropped 1 base, with 5 bases sitting between them. The CDR3 contains 14 residues. CDR3 protein: CAISEYGSYNEQFF. For the CDR3, the DNA is TGTGCCATCAGTGAGTATGGTTCCTACAATGAGCAGTTCTTC.

For the CDR3, the DNA is TGTGCCAGCAGCTTAATTGGGAGACACGGTCAAGAGACCCAGTACTTC. Residues: CASSLIGRHGQETQYF. This chain uses TRBV7-9 with TRBJ2-5; possibly TRBD2 for D (5 bases). CDR3 length: 16 residues. The germline V and J ends were trimmed by 2 bases and 2 bases, with 15 bases remaining between them. Germline V gives CDR1 SEHNR, CDR2 FQNEAQ (reference sequence). Complete variable domain (other parts from reference TRBV7-9 and TRBJ2-5): DTGVSQNPRHKITKRGQNVTFRCDPISEHNRLYWYRQTLGQGPEFLTYFQNEAQLEKSRLLSDRFSAERPKGSFSTLEIQRTEQGDSAMYLCASSLIGRHGQETQYFGPGTRLLVL.

The chain joins TRBV5-8 to TRBJ2-7; tentative D call: TRBD1 (6 bases). V lost 4 bases and J 2 bases, leaving 25 bases between the germline ends. In germline, CDR1 is SGHTS, CDR2 YDEGEE. The CDR3 consists of 18 residues. Here the CDR3 DNA reads TGTGCCAGCAGCGGCGATCATCAGGGGCGATTCGTGACCTACGAGCAGTACTTC. It translates to CASSGDHQGRFVTYEQYF.

CDR3: CASRNDVGELFF. DNA of the CDR3: TGTGCCAGCAGGAACGATGTCGGGGAGCTGTTTTTT. This chain joins TRBV2 and TRBJ2-2; D ambiguous. This CDR3 spans 12 amino acids. Per germline, CDR1 SNHLY and CDR2 FYNNEI. The V gene lost 6 bases and the J gene lost 7 bases, with 9 bases spanning the gap.

The chain links TRBV15 to TRBJ1-4; D uncertain. V lost 0 bases, J lost 5 bases, and 10 bases lay in between. Germline CDR1 is LNHNV and CDR2 is YYDKDF (reference sequence). The CDR3 loop spans 15 amino acids. In DNA, the CDR3 is TGTGCCACCAGCAGAGATCAAGCCCTAAATGAAAAACTGTTTTTT. This translates into CATSRDQALNEKLFF.

The chain joins TRBV6-5 to TRBJ2-7; the match to TRBD1 covers 11 bases. V was clipped by 6 bases and J by 7 bases; unmatched bases: 5. The CDR3 spans 13 residues. CDR1 MNHEY and CDR2 SVGAGI come from the germline V gene. The CDR3 region is CASRGQGAGEQYF. The DNA of the CDR3 is TGTGCCAGCAGAGGACAGGGGGCTGGGGAGCAGTACTTC.

This chain joins TRBV9 and TRBJ2-1, with D perhaps being TRBD1 or TRBD2 (7 bases each). Germline CDR1 SGDLS, CDR2 YYNGEE. Trimming removed 4 bases at V and 9 bases at J, with 23 bases between. This CDR3 is built from 16 residues. CDR3 sequence (DNA): TGTGCCAGCAGCATACAGGGGACTACCATCGGGGGTGAGCAGTTCTTC. Translated: CASSIQGTTIGGEQFF.

The DNA of the CDR3 is TGTGCCAGCAGTTTCGGGACAGCCCAAGAGACCCAGTACTTC. Its protein is CASSFGTAQETQYF. V usage is TRBV6-5 and J usage is TRBJ2-5; TRBD1 aligns across 7 bases. Germline loops: CDR1 MNHEY, CDR2 SVGAGI. V lost 4 bases and J lost 1; bases outside the gene matches: 3. The CDR3 length is 14 residues.

Worth noting for this clone: Germline is not matched at one junction end, which may reflect a read error. V and J are TRBV4-1 and TRBJ2-6; D may be TRBD1 (6 bases). There are 16 residues in the CDR3. CDR1 and CDR2 from the germline V gene are MGHRA and YSYEKL. The CDR3 nucleotides are TGCGCCAGCTCAAGGGGAACAGGGTCTGAGGCCAACGTCCTGACTTTC. Protein product: CASSRGTGSEANVLTF.

The CDR3 spells CASSFGGDPPQHF. In DNA form, the CDR3 reads TGCGCCAGCAGCTTCGGTGGAGACCCGCCCCAGCATTTT. J is TRBJ1-5 and V is TRBV5-1; the D is unclear. The CDR3 is 13 amino acids. Per germline, CDR1 SGHRS and CDR2 YFSETQ. Between the trimmed V and J ends, which lost 2 bases and 9 bases, there was a span of 12 bases.

V gene TRBV9 combines with J gene TRBJ2-2, with 12 positions matching TRBD2. This CDR3 is built from 16 residues. Per the germline V gene, CDR1 is SGDLS and CDR2 is YYNGEE. The ends lost 3 bases at V and 6 bases at J; junction bases unmatched: 6. DNA of the CDR3: TGTGCCAGCAGCGCGACTAGCGGGAGAGGGTCCGGGGAGCTGTTTTTT. Amino acids: CASSATSGRGSGELFF.